One and the same sample provided the 3 T cell receptor beta chains below, sequenced in a study of response to subunit inactivated influenza vaccine. TCRdb processed the RT-PCR reads anew with MiXCR; each CDR3 protein has one entry. The sample carries roughly 520,000 distinct CDR3 sequences, 25% recorded once. This sample comprised CD4+ T cells sorted from PBMCs, obtained less than 6 days after vaccination. These receptors were obtained from a man between 45 and 60 years old who received an inactivated influenza vaccine.

This clonotype was recorded a few times. The J gene is TRBJ2-6, the V gene TRBV5-1; no reliable D call. The CDR3 has 14 amino acids. The V and J ends lost 0 bases and 4 bases respectively, with 5 bases between them. Germline CDR1 reads SGHRS; CDR2 reads YFSETQ. Here the CDR3 DNA reads TGCGCCAGCAGCTTGGATGCCGGGGCCAACGTCCTGACTTTC. As protein: CASSLDAGANVLTF.

This clonotype has just a few counts. The rearrangement uses TRBV10-3 and TRBJ2-5; 9 nucleotides line up with TRBD1. Germline CDR1 ENHRY, CDR2 SYGVKD. The CDR3 loop spans 13 amino acids. V lost 7 bases to trimming and J lost 3 bases; unmatched junction nucleotides: 3. The CDR3 nucleotides are TGTGCCATCAAGCGGACAGGGGAAGAGACCCAGTACTTC. Translation: CAIKRTGEETQYF.

This chain links TRBV5-5 with TRBJ1-5; D is unresolved. Trimming pared 2 bases from V and 9 bases from J, leaving 12 bases between. This CDR3 has 13 amino acids. Germline V gene data show CDR1 as SGHKS and CDR2 as YYEKEE (reference sequence). The CDR3 coding sequence is TGTGCCAGCAGCTTCGACCCGGTGGGGCCCCAGCATTTT. Translated: CASSFDPVGPQHF.